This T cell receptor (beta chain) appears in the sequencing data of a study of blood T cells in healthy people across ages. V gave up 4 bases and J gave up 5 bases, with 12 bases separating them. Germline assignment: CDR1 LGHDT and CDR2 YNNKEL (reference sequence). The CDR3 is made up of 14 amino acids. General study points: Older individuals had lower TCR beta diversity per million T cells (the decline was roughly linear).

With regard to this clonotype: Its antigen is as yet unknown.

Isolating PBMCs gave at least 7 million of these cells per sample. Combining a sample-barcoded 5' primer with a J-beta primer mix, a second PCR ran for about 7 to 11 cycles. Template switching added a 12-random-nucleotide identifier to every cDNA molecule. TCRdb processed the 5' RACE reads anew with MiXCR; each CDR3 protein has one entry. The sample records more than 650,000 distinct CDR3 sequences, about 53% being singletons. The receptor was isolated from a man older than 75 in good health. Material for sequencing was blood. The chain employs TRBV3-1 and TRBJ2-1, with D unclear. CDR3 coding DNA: TGTGCCAGCAGCCCTGGTCGGCAGCACAATGAGCAGTTCTTC. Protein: CASSPGRQHNEQFF.